The 32 T cell receptor beta chains in this list originate from one sample, sequenced in a study of CD8+ T cells in alopecia areata. Specified treatment: oral pan-JAK inhibitor, 5-10 mg twice daily. TCR sequencing used cDNA made by reverse transcription of extracted RNA. The table came from immunoSEQ multiplex PCR; TCRdb's copy has only in-frame clones and leaves some out. The sample has more than 150,000 clones; 60% to 70% are singletons. The source material was CD4+ T cells sorted from blood, sampled at week 4, from a patient treated with tofacitinib. Receptors originate from a human donor with alopecia areata.

This clone was seen a handful of times. The chain has TRBV4-1 and TRBJ2-7; no clear D. The CDR3 consists of 15 residues. From germline, CDR1 is MGHRA and CDR2 YSYEKL. The germline V and J ends were trimmed by 0 bases and 2 bases, with 11 bases remaining between them. CDR3 in amino acids: CASSQDPGFTYEQYF. CDR3 nucleotides: TGCGCCAGCAGCCAAGACCCTGGTTTCACCTACGAGCAGTACTTC.

Points on this clone: The sample has other DNA sequences that encode this CDR3 too. The CDR3 coding sequence is TGCGCCAGCAGCTTGGGGGTACGCTCTGGAAACACCATATATTTT. The encoded protein is CASSLGVRSGNTIYF. The gene calls are TRBV5-1 and TRBJ1-3; D is uncertain. CDR3 size: 15 residues. Germline values: CDR1 SGHRS, CDR2 YFSETQ. V dropped 0 bases and J dropped 0 bases, with 7 bases sitting between them.

In the case of this clone: This sample also contains other DNA sequences that code for the same CDR3. The chain joins TRBV5-6 to TRBJ1-5; D is undetermined. The CDR3 runs 15 residues. Germline assignment: CDR1 SGHDT and CDR2 YYEEEE. V was clipped by 0 bases and J by 2 bases, with 9 bases between them. In DNA, the CDR3 is TGTGCCAGCAGCTTGGAGGGTTCGGGCAATCAGCCCCAGCATTTT. Its translation is CASSLEGSGNQPQHF.

The chain is built from TRBV7-9 and TRBJ2-5; unclear D gene. The CDR3 is made up of 15 amino acids. The germline gives CDR1 SEHNR, CDR2 FQNEAQ (reference sequence). Trimming took off 5 bases at V and 5 bases at J, with 18 bases between the two ends. The CDR3 DNA reads as TGTGCCAGCAGCCCGGCCCGGCTCGCTGGGGAGACCCAGTACTTC. It encodes CASSPARLAGETQYF.

This chain joins TRBV5-6 and TRBJ1-1; weak D call: TRBD1 (6 bases). The CDR3 consists of 14 residues. In germline, CDR1 is SGHDT, CDR2 YYEEEE. With 1 base removed from V and 7 bases from J, the gap between germline ends came to 14 bases. The CDR3 here is CASSLLARGSEAFF. CDR3 sequence (DNA): TGTGCCAGCAGCTTGCTCGCCAGGGGTAGTGAAGCTTTCTTT.

The V gene is TRBV30, the J gene TRBJ1-5, with D possibly TRBD1 on 5 matching bases. Germline V lookup: CDR1 GTSNPN, CDR2 SVGIG (reference sequence). Trimming shortened V by 3 bases and J by 0 bases, and 18 bases separated the two germline ends. The CDR3 is made up of 17 amino acids. The CDR3 reads CAWSDSRSTYSNQPQHF. The CDR3 DNA is TGTGCCTGGAGCGACAGCCGATCAACTTATAGCAATCAGCCCCAGCATTTT.

This clone has only one observation. The chain links TRBV4-1 to TRBJ1-5; 8 bases fit TRBD1. The germline gives CDR1 MGHRA, CDR2 YSYEKL. There are 15 residues in the CDR3. With V trimmed by 2 bases and J by 5 bases, 5 bases remained unmatched. CDR3 residues: CASSQTDRGHQPQHF. The CDR3 region has the DNA TGCGCCAGCAGCCAAACAGACAGGGGTCATCAGCCCCAGCATTTT.

The chain has TRBV5-1 and TRBJ1-1; weak D call: TRBD1 (5 bases). The V end lost 4 bases, the J end lost 1 base, and 11 bases lay between the germline ends. This CDR3 has 14 residues. Per the germline V gene, CDR1 is SGHRS and CDR2 is YFSETQ. The CDR3 DNA reads TGCGCCAGCAGCCTGCAGGGCCAGAACACTGAAGCTTTCTTT. Translated: CASSLQGQNTEAFF.

Only a few counts were recorded for this clone. The chain recombines TRBV15 with TRBJ2-3; 9 bases are a match to TRBD2. The CDR3 consists of 16 residues. Germline-derived CDR1 and CDR2 are LNHNV and YYDKDF (reference sequence). Trimming at V came to 5 bases and at J to 0 bases, leaving 6 bases not matched to a gene. The CDR3 here is CATSSRTSVSTDTQYF. CDR3 sequence (DNA): TGTGCCACCAGCTCGCGGACTAGCGTTAGCACAGATACGCAGTATTTT.

This clone was detected only a few times. The chain uses TRBV19 and TRBJ1-5, with D tentatively TRBD1 (6 bases). This CDR3 contains 13 residues. Deletions cut 6 bases from V and 4 bases from J, with 10 bases between. CDR1 LNHDA and CDR2 SQIVND come from the germline V gene (reference sequence). The CDR3 sequence: CASRSQGNQPQHF. CDR3 coding DNA: TGTGCCAGTAGGAGCCAGGGGAATCAGCCCCAGCATTTT.

The chain carries TRBV5-1 and TRBJ2-5, with a tentative D call TRBD2 (6 bases). Per the germline V gene, CDR1 is SGHRS and CDR2 is YFSETQ. The CDR3 extends over 11 amino acids. The V gene lost 6 bases and the J gene lost 7 bases, with 10 bases spanning the gap. CDR3 amino acids: CASTEEGTQYF. The CDR3 nucleotides read TGCGCCAGCACGGAGGAGGGGACCCAGTACTTC.

This clone has only a few counts. The J gene is TRBJ2-3, the V gene TRBV5-1, with unresolved D. V lost 7 bases and J lost 1, with 13 bases in between. CDR3 length: 14 residues. Germline V gene lookup returns CDR1 SGHRS and CDR2 YFSETQ. The CDR3 DNA reads TGCGCCAGCGGGGTACGAACCGGCACAGATACGCAGTATTTT. It codes for CASGVRTGTDTQYF.

CDR3 in DNA: TGCAGCGGCAGACACCGGGACAGGGAAGGCTACACCTTC. It encodes CSGRHRDREGYTF. This chain connects TRBV29-1 to TRBJ1-2; TRBD1 aligns across 9 bases. The CDR3 is 13 residues long. V lost 7 bases, J lost 8 bases, and 11 bases stayed unmatched. CDR1 and CDR2 from the germline V gene are SQVTM and ANQGSEA.

This clone was picked up a small number of times. The CDR3 nucleotides read TGTGCCAGCAGTTTTGACAGGGGGCGATTCTACGAGCAGTACTTC. Protein sequence: CASSFDRGRFYEQYF. This chain connects TRBV28 to TRBJ2-7, with 10 positions matching TRBD1. V was clipped by 3 bases and J by 3 bases; unmatched bases: 5. Germline V lookup: CDR1 MDHEN, CDR2 SYDVKM. This CDR3 contains 15 residues.

The J gene is TRBJ2-7, the V gene TRBV29-1, with D maybe TRBD1 (6 bases). From germline, CDR1 is SQVTM and CDR2 ANQGSEA. The CDR3 consists of 13 residues. V lost 1 base and J lost 2, with 9 bases in between. CDR3 in amino acids: CSVEGTETYEQYF. The CDR3 bases are TGCAGCGTTGAAGGGACAGAGACCTACGAGCAGTACTTC.

This chain uses TRBV5-6 with TRBJ2-7, with D possibly being TRBD2 (5 bases). V lost 2 bases to trimming and J lost 1 base, with 13 bases between them. The germline gives CDR1 SGHDT, CDR2 YYEEEE. The CDR3 sequence is 15 residues long. DNA for the CDR3: TGTGCCAGCAGCTTCATAGCGCGGAGGTCCTACGAGCAGTACTTC. Protein product: CASSFIARRSYEQYF.

This chain connects TRBV4-3 to TRBJ2-2, with D perhaps TRBD2 (6 bases). This CDR3 is built from 19 residues. Germline CDR1 is LGHNA and CDR2 is YSLEER. V was pared by 0 bases and J by 1 base, with 18 bases between. CDR3 DNA: TGCGCCAGCAGCCAAGAGGGGACTCGAGTGGCTAGGAACACCGGGGAGCTGTTTTTT. Amino acid sequence: CASSQEGTRVARNTGELFF.

In its sample, this clone was seen once. This sequence joins TRBV5-6 and TRBJ1-6; possibly TRBD1 for D (5 bases). Trimming took off 6 bases at V and 7 bases at J, with 17 bases between the two ends. This CDR3 has 15 amino acids. Germline-derived CDR1 and CDR2 are SGHDT and YYEEEE. The CDR3 reads CASTPTGLQNSPLHF. DNA of the CDR3: TGTGCCAGCACCCCAACGGGGCTGCAAAATTCACCCCTCCACTTT.

The chain is built from TRBV7-3 and TRBJ2-5; D may be TRBD1 (7 bases). The length of the CDR3 is 15 residues. Germline CDR1 reads SGHTA; CDR2 reads FQGTGA. Trimming left V 3 bases short and J 4 bases short, with 15 bases between. The CDR3: CASSFAGQRRETQYF. As DNA, the CDR3 is TGTGCCAGCAGCTTCGCGGGACAGCGCAGAGAGACCCAGTACTTC.

The chain links TRBV29-1 to TRBJ1-1; 7 bases are shared with TRBD1. CDR1 SQVTM and CDR2 ANQGSEA come from the germline V gene. J was trimmed by 8 bases and V by 6 bases; bases with no gene match: 3. This CDR3 region has 10 residues. CDR3 in DNA: TGCAGCGTCAGGGGGAGAGAAGCTTTCTTT. Protein sequence: CSVRGREAFF.

Points on this clone: At the DNA level, this CDR3 is encoded by other sequences in the same sample as well. The chain carries TRBV30 and TRBJ1-2; D is unresolved. The germline CDR1 and CDR2 sequences are GTSNPN and SVGIG (reference sequence). The CDR3 covers 12 residues. With 3 bases removed from V and 1 base from J, the gap between germline ends came to 6 bases. The CDR3 sequence is CAWRGVNYGYTF. The DNA for the CDR3 is TGTGCCTGGAGGGGTGTTAACTATGGCTACACCTTC.

The genes are TRBV6-5 and TRBJ1-1, with D possibly being TRBD1 (5 bases). Deletions cut 0 bases from V and 8 bases from J, with 13 bases between. From germline, CDR1 is MNHEY and CDR2 SVGAGI. The CDR3 extends over 14 amino acids. Here the CDR3 reads CASSYSLGTLEAFF. CDR3 sequence (DNA): TGTGCCAGCAGTTACTCCCTCGGGACTCTAGAAGCTTTCTTT.

The chain is built from TRBV30 and TRBJ2-5; perhaps TRBD2 as D (5 bases). This CDR3 comprises 13 residues. The germline V and J ends were trimmed by 4 bases and 2 bases, with 11 bases remaining between them. Germline values: CDR1 GTSNPN, CDR2 SVGIG (reference sequence). Here the CDR3 DNA reads TGTGCCTGGACCCTTCGAGGGCAAGAGACCCAGTACTTC. Its translation: CAWTLRGQETQYF.

This chain uses TRBV7-2 with TRBJ2-6; no reliable D call. The CDR3 consists of 16 residues. In germline, CDR1 is SGHTA, CDR2 FQGNSA. Trimming took off 1 base at V and 1 base at J, with 8 bases between the two ends. The DNA of the CDR3 is TGTGCCAGCAGCTTAGAGCATTCATCTGGGGCCAACGTCCTGACTTTC. This gives the protein CASSLEHSSGANVLTF.

V usage is TRBV6-5 and J usage is TRBJ1-6, with D possibly TRBD1 on 5 matching bases. CDR3 size: 13 residues. Trimming pared 4 bases from V and 10 bases from J, leaving 11 bases between. In germline, CDR1 is MNHEY, CDR2 SVGAGI. The DNA for the CDR3 is TGTGCCAGCAGTTTAAAGGACAACTCACCCCTCCACTTT. It codes for CASSLKDNSPLHF.

This clone appeared a few times. The chain is built from TRBV19 and TRBJ1-1; 7 bases agree with TRBD1. CDR3 length: 13 residues. Germline CDR1 and CDR2: LNHDA and SQIVND (reference sequence). The V gene end was trimmed by 6 bases and the J gene end by 1 base; junction bases not matched to a gene: 2. CDR3 region: CASSNRGNTEAFF. The CDR3 DNA reads TGTGCCAGTAGCAACAGGGGGAACACTGAAGCTTTCTTT. The variable domain in full, with the rest retrieved from reference TRBV19 and TRBJ1-1, is DGGITQSPKYLFRKEGQNVTLSCEQNLNHDAMYWYRQDPGQGLRLIYYSQIVNDFQKGDIAEGYSVSREKKESFPLTVTSAQKNPTAFYLCASSNRGNTEAFFGQGTRLTVV.

The rearrangement uses TRBV30 and TRBJ1-5; 7 bases are a match to TRBD1. The CDR3 extends over 13 amino acids. Losses at the gene ends were 6 bases for V and 6 bases for J; bases not matched to a gene: 8. The V gene's germline CDR1 is GTSNPN and CDR2 SVGIG (reference sequence). Here the CDR3 reads CACLGQTGQPQHF. In DNA form, the CDR3 reads TGTGCCTGTCTGGGACAGACGGGTCAGCCCCAGCATTTT.

V and J are TRBV20-1 and TRBJ2-7; D gene uncertain. The V end was cut by 4 bases, the J end by 1 base, with 5 bases between. This CDR3 is 11 amino acids long. Per germline, CDR1 DFQATT and CDR2 SNEGSKA (reference sequence). The CDR3 sequence: CSATQSYEQYF. CDR3 nucleotides: TGCAGTGCTACGCAGTCCTACGAGCAGTACTTC.

This clone was detected only a few times. J is TRBJ2-3 and V is TRBV6-1; the match to TRBD2 covers 7 bases. Germline V gene lookup returns CDR1 MNHNS and CDR2 SASEGT. The ends lost 4 bases at V and 4 bases at J; junction bases unmatched: 11. The CDR3 is 16 residues long. The CDR3 here is CASSAFGTTNSDTQYF. The DNA of the CDR3 is TGTGCCAGCAGTGCTTTTGGGACTACAAACTCAGATACGCAGTATTTT.

This clone was counted a few times. The J gene is TRBJ1-2, the V gene TRBV29-1, with D perhaps matching TRBD1 (5 bases). Germline lookup yields CDR1 SQVTM and CDR2 ANQGSEA. The CDR3 consists of 10 residues. V was pared by 2 bases and J by 8 bases, with 6 bases between. The CDR3 reads CSVEWDGYTF. In DNA form, the CDR3 reads TGCAGCGTTGAATGGGACGGCTACACCTTC.

This clone turned up a few times. The J gene is TRBJ2-2, the V gene TRBV11-2, with 12 bases identical to TRBD1. The germline V gene has CDR1 SGHAT and CDR2 FQNNGV. The CDR3 length is 16 residues. The V segment lost 1 base and the J segment 7 bases; nucleotides outside the gene matches: 4. CDR3 residues: CASSLGDRGRNGELFF. The CDR3 DNA sequence: TGTGCCAGCAGCTTAGGGGACAGGGGGCGCAACGGGGAGCTGTTTTTT.

The chain combines TRBV2 with TRBJ1-1; no definite D call. CDR3 size: 11 residues. Germline CDR1 is SNHLY and CDR2 is FYNNEI. Trimming pared 6 bases from V and 4 bases from J, leaving 6 bases between. The chain's CDR3 is CASSRTTEAFF. CDR3 DNA: TGTGCCAGCAGCAGGACCACTGAAGCTTTCTTT.